The table lists the clone carrying this T cell receptor (beta chain) with many counts. Its matching antigen is unknown. These data belong to a study of T-cell reconstitution after alpha-beta-depleted transplantation in children. Whole-study findings and limits: It was newly produced T cells that mostly accounted for T-cell counts and diversity one year after transplant.

This sample's TCRbeta library carried unique molecular identifier barcodes. A single record per CDR3 protein comes from TCRdb applying MiXCR to the PCR reads. The top ten clones hold approximately 13% of a sample with some 190,000 distinct CDR3 sequences, around 10% of them seen once. The V gene lost 8 bases and the J gene lost 6 bases, with 13 bases spanning the gap. Germline values: CDR1 DFQATT, CDR2 SNEGSKA (reference sequence). This CDR3 contains 11 residues. The clonotype originates from a boy between 2 and 10 years old with acute myeloid leukemia, due to receive a stem cell transplant. The V and J genes are TRBV20-1 and TRBJ1-2, with D unclear. The sequencing here drew on PBMCs, taken before TCRalphabeta/CD19-depleted stem cell transplant. CDR3 in amino acids: CSPDSPDGYTF. The DNA of the CDR3 is TGCAGTCCGGACTCCCCGGATGGCTACACCTTC.